The entry that follows covers one T cell receptor (beta chain) sequence. Its antigen has not been determined. No much larger clone exists at a distance of one base, and base qualities are not known. Library preparation employed UMI-ligation and nested PCR. An equimolar mix of two oligonucleotides covering both TRBC1 and TRBC2 was used as the beta constant-region primer. A single-stranded oligonucleotide carrying the SP2 primer and a 12-nucleotide UMI was ligated to the 3' end of the cDNA by T4 RNA ligase 1. Four rounds of PCR were used to amplify ligated cDNA, with nested alpha and beta constant-region primers being used together with the SP2 primer. The ligation reaction was kept at 16 degrees C for about 20-25 hours. To avoid over-amplification, PCR2 was usually performed as a SYBR Green qPCR and halted once a predetermined threshold was reached. Agencourt AMPure XP magnetic beads were used for all purifications after the first. Libraries were quantified by Qubit and checked on a TapeStation, where a main peak was expected near 650 bp. Sequencing of the pooled libraries was done on an Illumina MiSeq using v2 2x251 paired-end kits, which typically yielded 1-2 million reads per sample. Each sample's library went into the pool at around 4 nM, and about 5-8% PhiX was added to help with cluster recognition. Concerning the study's data processing: Using tag matching that tolerated one base-pair mismatch, Decombinator assigned V and J genes to FASTQ reads that had been processed by Demultiplexor. By using UMIs, Collapsinator corrected both sequencing errors and the frequency errors caused by PCR heterogeneity. CDR3Translator translated TCRs and extracted CDR3s from the conserved cysteine to the FGXG phenylalanine, flagging non-productive sequences. Gini, Shannon entropy and inverse Simpson indices were calculated on repertoires that had been subsampled to equal numbers of UMI-defined TCRs. Within the linear range, a power law was fitted to clonotype abundance distributions using maximum likelihood. When run on a single naive CD8 sample, MIGEC and the pipeline yielded similar UMI counts, similar unique TCR numbers and similar clonal distributions. One analysis removed from the naive repertoire any naive TCRs that were also present in any memory subset from the same donor. Repertoires were searched for 7,000 to 7,500 CMV-associated CDR3 sequences compiled from VDJdb and a published dataset. The public sequencing data were trimmed at Q25 with fastp and processed into clonotypes with MiXCR by TCRdb, which kept only in-frame beta chains. CDR3 protein duplicates are merged, each entry listing the most common genes and DNA. These V and J calls derive from TCRdb rather than the authors' analysis. The sample records some 150,000 distinct CDR3 sequences, over 15% of which are singletons. The ten largest clones represent approximately 0.15% of the sample.

V sheds 0 bases and J sheds 2 bases, leaving 15 bases between their ends. The CDR3 runs 17 residues from the cysteine to the phenylalanine. Only the CDR3 region is kept as DNA, spanning 51 bases read in frame from base 1. CDR1 and CDR2, looked up from the germline V gene, are ENHRY and SYGVKD. This record comes from a study of naive and memory T cell subsets (dated 2017 in TCRdb). With respect to the entire study: Sorted naive and memory T cell subsets from peripheral blood were analyzed in the study using a UMI-based, open-source pipeline for TCR alpha and beta sequencing. The results of the functional CMV T cell responses matched the IgG serology results in every case. RNA was DNase-treated and reverse transcribed with TCR constant-region primers, mostly using SuperScript III.

TCR alpha and beta chain libraries were amplified separately from the second PCR step onward. The CMV status of each donor was determined by measuring IFNgamma production from CD4+ T cells after fresh PBMCs had been stimulated overnight with CMV viral lysate. Miltenyi beads were used first to positively select CD4 T cells, and CD8 T cells were then positively selected from the CD4-negative fraction. After staining for CD3, CD4, CD8, CD45RA, CD27 and a live/dead dye, cells were sorted on a BD Aria II into four subsets based on CD45RA and CD27. A few healthy volunteers provided blood, and the blood of each volunteer was split into CD4 and CD8 T cells and then into four differentiation subsets. Around 120 ml of peripheral blood was collected from each donor, and PBMC were isolated by Ficoll-Paque PLUS density-gradient centrifugation. The sorted cells were lysed in RLT buffer, after which RNA was extracted using a Qiagen RNeasy kit and kept at -80 degrees C.

The study at large found these results: RNA-based TCR counts may be affected by expression changes linked to T cell activation and differentiation. The repertoire findings for the naive and memory subsets could not be validated against a ground truth, as none was available. TCR abundance followed a power law with an exponent that was different for naive and memory subsets but consistent across the three individuals. Single alpha or beta chain sequences, rather than paired alpha/beta receptors, were used to define clonotypes. In both CD4 and CD8 cells, the Gini index increased while Shannon and inverse Simpson diversity decreased from naive through CM, EM and EMRA. After error correction, only a single occurrence was seen for over 90% of naive TCR sequences, so much steeper abundance distributions were produced than in memory subsets. A few larger clonotypes were found in naive repertoires, especially CD8, and these larger clonotypes were possibly memory cells re-expressing CD45RA.

Specimen: naive CD4+ T cells from blood. What this sample's cell subset or site label stands for: naive T cells, CD45RA high CD27+. The clonotype originates from a human donor in good health. The chain couples TRBV10-3 to TRBJ2-3; the D segment could be TRBD2, given 5 matching bases. The DNA sequence is TGTGCCATCAGTGAGTCCCCAGCTACGGGATCCACAGATACGCAGTATTTT. The translation is CAISESPATGSTDTQYF.